This TCR beta chain originates from a study of T-cell reconstitution after alpha-beta-depleted transplantation in children. The CDR3 contains 15 residues. V lost 4 bases and J lost 6, with 15 bases in between. Looked up from germline, CDR1 is SGHTA and CDR2 is FQGTGA. Unique molecular identifiers were incorporated when the TCRbeta library was constructed. One entry per CDR3 protein results from TCRdb running MiXCR on the PCR reads. The sample carries around 490,000 distinct CDR3 sequences, about an eighth recorded once. The sample holds a few counts of this clonotype. Its antigen remains unidentified. Study observations and caveats: For some patients, TCRbeta diversity was high at day 60 because of recipient T cells and thymic progenitors that survived. The origin of alpha-beta T cells about two months after transplant was reportedly several hundred expanded graft clones. T-cell numbers and diversity, one year after transplant, stemmed largely from T cells that were newly produced.

The receptor's source is a female patient aged 2 to 10 who had a stem cell transplant for aplastic anemia, so the T cells may come from the graft donor. The chain uses TRBV7-3 and TRBJ2-2; D gene uncertain. The specimen was PBMCs, mostly from graft donor cells, collected 180 days after TCRalphabeta/CD19-depleted stem cell transplant. The CDR3 region has the DNA TGTGCCAGCAGCTCACTCCCTTTGGGGTCCGGGGAGCTGTTTTTT. Translated: CASSSLPLGSGELFF.